By share, the clone carrying this T cell receptor beta chain counts as medium-sized. The antigen is undetermined. This beta chain turned up in a library designed for alpha chains; as an off-target read, its abundance says little. Germline loops: CDR1 SGHRS, CDR2 YFSETQ. The CDR3 has 13 amino acids. Unmatched junction bases numbered 2, after V lost 5 bases and J lost 6 bases. Time point meaning: sample taken at primary tumor resection. These data come from a study of spatial heterogeneity in lung cancer. On the study more broadly: For the average unique TCR and UMI combination, more than 9.5 occurrences appeared in raw reads.

General study findings and limits: Ubiquitous and regional nonsynonymous mutations were each tracked by the matching count of ubiquitous or regional expanded TCRs. Tumors with more nonsynonymous mutations had more expanded intratumoral alpha and beta TCRs.

TCR cDNA molecules were tagged individually, and each one carried a unique molecular identifier. TCRdb processed the 5' RACE reads anew with MiXCR; each CDR3 protein has one entry. The sample lists around 3,900 distinct CDR3 sequences; about a quarter were seen once. The chain is built from TRBV5-1 and TRBJ2-1; TRBD1 matches 10 bases. The input for sequencing was lung tumor tissue, taken at surgery. The TCR originated in a male donor with early-stage non-small cell lung cancer. CDR3 coding DNA: TGCGCCAGCAGATGGACAGGGGGCAATGAGCAGTTCTTC. Translated: CASRWTGGNEQFF. Combining the CDR3 with reference TRBV5-1 and TRBJ2-1 gives the whole variable domain KAGVTQTPRYLIKTRGQQVTLSCSPISGHRSVSWYQQTPGQGLQFLFEYFSETQRNKGNFPGRFSGRQFSNSRSEMNVSTLELGDSALYLCASRWTGGNEQFFGPGTRLTVL.